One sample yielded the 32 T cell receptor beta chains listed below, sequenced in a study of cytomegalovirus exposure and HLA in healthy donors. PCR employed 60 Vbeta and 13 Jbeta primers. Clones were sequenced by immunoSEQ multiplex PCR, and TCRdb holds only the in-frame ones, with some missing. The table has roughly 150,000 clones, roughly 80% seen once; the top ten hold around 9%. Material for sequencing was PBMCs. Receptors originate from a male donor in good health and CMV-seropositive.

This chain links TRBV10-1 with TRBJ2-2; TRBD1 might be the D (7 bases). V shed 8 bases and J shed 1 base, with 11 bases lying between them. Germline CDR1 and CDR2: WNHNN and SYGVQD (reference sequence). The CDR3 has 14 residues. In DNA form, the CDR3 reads TGCGCCAGCGCGGGACAGAAGAACACCGGGGAGCTGTTTTTT. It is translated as CASAGQKNTGELFF.

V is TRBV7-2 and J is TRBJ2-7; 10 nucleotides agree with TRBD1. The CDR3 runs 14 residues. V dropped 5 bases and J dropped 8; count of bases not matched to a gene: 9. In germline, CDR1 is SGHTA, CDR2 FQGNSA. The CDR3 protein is CASSVFRDRGQQYF. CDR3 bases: TGTGCCAGCAGCGTGTTCCGGGACAGGGGACAGCAGTACTTC.

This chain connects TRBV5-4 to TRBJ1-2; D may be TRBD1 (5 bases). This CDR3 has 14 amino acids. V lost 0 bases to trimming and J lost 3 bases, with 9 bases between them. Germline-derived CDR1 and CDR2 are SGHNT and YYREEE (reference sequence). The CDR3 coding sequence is TGTGCCAGCAGCTTGGGGGAGGGGCACTATGGCTACACCTTC. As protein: CASSLGEGHYGYTF.

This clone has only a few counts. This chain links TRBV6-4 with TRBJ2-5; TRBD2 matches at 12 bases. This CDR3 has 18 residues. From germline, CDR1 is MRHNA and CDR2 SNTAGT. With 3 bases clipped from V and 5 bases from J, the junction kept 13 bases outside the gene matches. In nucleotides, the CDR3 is TGTGCCAGCAGTGAACGGGAGAGACTAGCGGGAGATCGGGAGACCCAGTACTTC. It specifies CASSERERLAGDRETQYF.

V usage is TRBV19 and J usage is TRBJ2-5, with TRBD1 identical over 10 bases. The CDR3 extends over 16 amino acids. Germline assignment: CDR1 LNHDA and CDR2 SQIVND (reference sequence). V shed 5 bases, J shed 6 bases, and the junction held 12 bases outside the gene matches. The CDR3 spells CASSARTGGDRKTQYF. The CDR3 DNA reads TGTGCCAGTAGTGCAAGGACAGGGGGTGATCGCAAGACCCAGTACTTC.

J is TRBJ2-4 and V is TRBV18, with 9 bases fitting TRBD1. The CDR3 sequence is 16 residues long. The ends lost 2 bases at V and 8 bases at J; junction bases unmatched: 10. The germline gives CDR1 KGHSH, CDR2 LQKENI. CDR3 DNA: TGTGCCAGCTCACCAATTATGACAGGGGGATCTCACATTCAGTACTTC. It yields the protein CASSPIMTGGSHIQYF.

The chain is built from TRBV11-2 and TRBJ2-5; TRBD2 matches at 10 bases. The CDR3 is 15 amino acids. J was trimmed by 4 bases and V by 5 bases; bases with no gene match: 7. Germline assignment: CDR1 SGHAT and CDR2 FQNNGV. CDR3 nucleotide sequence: TGTGCCAGCAGCCCCGCGGGACTAGCGAGAGAGACCCAGTACTTC. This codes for CASSPAGLARETQYF. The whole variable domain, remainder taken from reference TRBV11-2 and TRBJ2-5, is EAGVAQSPRYKIIEKRQSVAFWCNPISGHATLYWYQQILGQGPKLLIQFQNNGVVDDSQLPKDRFSAERLKGVDSTLKIQPAKLEDSAVYLCASSPAGLARETQYFGPGTRLLVL.

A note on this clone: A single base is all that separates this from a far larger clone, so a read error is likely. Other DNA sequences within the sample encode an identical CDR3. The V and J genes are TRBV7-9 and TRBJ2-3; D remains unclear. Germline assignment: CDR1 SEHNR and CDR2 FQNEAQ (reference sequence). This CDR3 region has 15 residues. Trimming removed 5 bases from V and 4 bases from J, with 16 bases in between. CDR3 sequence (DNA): TGTGCCAGCAGCCAAGACCGAGGTGGCGCAGATACGCAGTATTTT. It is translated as CASSQDRGGADTQYF.

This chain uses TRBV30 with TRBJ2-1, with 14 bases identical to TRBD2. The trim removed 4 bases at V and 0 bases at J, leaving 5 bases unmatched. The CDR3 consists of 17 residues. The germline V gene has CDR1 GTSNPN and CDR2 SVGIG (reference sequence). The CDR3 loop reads CAWMGLAGVSSYNEQFF. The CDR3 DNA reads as TGTGCCTGGATGGGACTAGCGGGGGTGAGCTCCTACAATGAGCAGTTCTTC. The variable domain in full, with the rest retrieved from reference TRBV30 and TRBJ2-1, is SQTIHQWPATLVQPVGSPLSLECTVEGTSNPNLYWYRQAAGRGLQLLFYSVGIGQISSEVPQNLSASRPQDRQFILSSKKLLLSDSGFYLCAWMGLAGVSSYNEQFFGPGTRLTVL.

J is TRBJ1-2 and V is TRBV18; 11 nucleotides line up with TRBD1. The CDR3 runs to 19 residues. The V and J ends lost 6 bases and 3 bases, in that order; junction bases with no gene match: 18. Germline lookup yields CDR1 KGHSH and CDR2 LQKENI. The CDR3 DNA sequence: TGTGCCAGCTCGCCGACTGTTCCGGGACAGGGGGTTTCACACTATGGCTACACCTTC. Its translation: CASSPTVPGQGVSHYGYTF.

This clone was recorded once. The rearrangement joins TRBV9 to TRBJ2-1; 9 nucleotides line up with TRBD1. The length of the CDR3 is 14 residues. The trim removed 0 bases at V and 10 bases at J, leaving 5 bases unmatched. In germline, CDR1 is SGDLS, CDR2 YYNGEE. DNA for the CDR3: TGTGCCAGCAGCGTAGACAGGGGGCTTGGGGAGCAGTTCTTC. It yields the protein CASSVDRGLGEQFF.

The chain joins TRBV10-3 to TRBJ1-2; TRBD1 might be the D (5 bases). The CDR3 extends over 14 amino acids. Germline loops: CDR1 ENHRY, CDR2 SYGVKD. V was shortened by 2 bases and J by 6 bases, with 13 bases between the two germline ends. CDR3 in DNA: TGTGCCATCAGTGAGAATATCCAGGGTAATGGCTACACCTTC. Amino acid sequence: CAISENIQGNGYTF.

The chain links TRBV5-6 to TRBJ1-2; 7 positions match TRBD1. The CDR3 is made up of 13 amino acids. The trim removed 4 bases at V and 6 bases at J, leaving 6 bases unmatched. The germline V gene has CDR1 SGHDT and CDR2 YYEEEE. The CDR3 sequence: CASSPGGKDGYTF. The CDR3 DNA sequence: TGTGCCAGCAGCCCAGGGGGTAAGGATGGCTACACCTTC. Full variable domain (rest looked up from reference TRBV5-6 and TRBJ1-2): DAGVTQSPTHLIKTRGQQVTLRCSPKSGHDTVSWYQQALGQGPQFIFQYYEEEERQRGNFPDRFSGHQFPNYSSELNVNALLLGDSALYLCASSPGGKDGYTFGSGTRLTVV.

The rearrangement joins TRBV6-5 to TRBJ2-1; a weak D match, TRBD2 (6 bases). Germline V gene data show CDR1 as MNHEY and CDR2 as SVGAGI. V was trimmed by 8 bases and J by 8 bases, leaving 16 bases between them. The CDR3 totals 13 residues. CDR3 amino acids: CASGPGAFHEQFF. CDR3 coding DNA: TGTGCCAGCGGACCGGGAGCCTTCCATGAGCAGTTCTTC.

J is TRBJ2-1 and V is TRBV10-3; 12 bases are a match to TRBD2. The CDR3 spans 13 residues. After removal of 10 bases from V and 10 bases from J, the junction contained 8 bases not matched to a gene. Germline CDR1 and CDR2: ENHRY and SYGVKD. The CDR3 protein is CATGLAGFAEQFF. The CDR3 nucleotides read TGTGCCACTGGACTAGCGGGGTTTGCGGAGCAGTTCTTC.

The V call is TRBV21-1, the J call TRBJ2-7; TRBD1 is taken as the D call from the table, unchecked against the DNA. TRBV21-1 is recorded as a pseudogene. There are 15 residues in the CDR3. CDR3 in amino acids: CASPNRGTDTYEQYF. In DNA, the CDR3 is TGTGCCAGCCCAAATAGGGGGACAGACACCTACGAGCAGTACTTC.

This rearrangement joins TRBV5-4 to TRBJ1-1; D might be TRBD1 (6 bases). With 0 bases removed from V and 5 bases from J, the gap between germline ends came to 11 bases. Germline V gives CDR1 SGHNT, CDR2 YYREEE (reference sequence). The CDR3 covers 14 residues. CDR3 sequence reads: CASSLVQGVTEAFF. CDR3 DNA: TGTGCCAGCAGCTTGGTACAGGGAGTTACTGAAGCTTTCTTT.

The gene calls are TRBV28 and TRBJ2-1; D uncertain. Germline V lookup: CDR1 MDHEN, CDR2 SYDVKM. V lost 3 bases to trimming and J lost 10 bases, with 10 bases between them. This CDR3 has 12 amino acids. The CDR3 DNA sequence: TGTGCCAGCAGTTTGGCCAAGCGAGAGCAGTTCTTC. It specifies CASSLAKREQFF.

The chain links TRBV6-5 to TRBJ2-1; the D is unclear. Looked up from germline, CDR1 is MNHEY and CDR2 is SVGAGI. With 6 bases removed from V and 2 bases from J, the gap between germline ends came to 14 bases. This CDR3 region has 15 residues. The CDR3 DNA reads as TGTGCCAGCAGGGAGAAGGAACTAACCTACAATGAGCAGTTCTTC. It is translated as CASREKELTYNEQFF.

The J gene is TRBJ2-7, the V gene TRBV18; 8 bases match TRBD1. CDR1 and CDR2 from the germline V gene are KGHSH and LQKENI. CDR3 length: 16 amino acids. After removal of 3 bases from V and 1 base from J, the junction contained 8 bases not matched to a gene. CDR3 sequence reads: CASSPLSGQVSYEQYF. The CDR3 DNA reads TGTGCCAGCTCACCCTTGTCGGGACAGGTATCCTACGAGCAGTACTTC.

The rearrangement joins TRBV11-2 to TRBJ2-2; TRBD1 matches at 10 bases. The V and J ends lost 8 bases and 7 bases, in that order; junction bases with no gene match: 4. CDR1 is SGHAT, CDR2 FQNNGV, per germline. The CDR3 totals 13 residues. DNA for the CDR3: TGTGCCAGCGGGGGACAGGGGATCGGGGAGCTGTTTTTT. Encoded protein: CASGGQGIGELFF.

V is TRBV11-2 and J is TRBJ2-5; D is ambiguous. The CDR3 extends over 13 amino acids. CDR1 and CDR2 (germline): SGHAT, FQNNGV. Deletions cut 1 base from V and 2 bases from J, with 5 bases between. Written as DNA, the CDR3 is TGTGCCAGCAGCTTAGGGCTTCAAGAGACCCAGTACTTC. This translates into CASSLGLQETQYF.

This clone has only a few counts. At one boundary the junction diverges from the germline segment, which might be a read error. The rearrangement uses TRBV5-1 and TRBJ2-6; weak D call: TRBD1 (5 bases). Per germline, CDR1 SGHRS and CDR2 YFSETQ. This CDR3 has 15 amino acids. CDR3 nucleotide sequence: TGCGCCAGCAGCGACGAGACCCGTGGGGCCAACGGCCTGACTTTC. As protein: CASSDETRGANGLTF.

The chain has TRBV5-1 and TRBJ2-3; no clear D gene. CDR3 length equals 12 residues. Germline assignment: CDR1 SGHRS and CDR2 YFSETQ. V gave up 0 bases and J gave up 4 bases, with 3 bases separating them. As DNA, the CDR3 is TGCGCCAGCAGCTTGGCTGCAGATACGCAGTATTTT. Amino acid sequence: CASSLAADTQYF.

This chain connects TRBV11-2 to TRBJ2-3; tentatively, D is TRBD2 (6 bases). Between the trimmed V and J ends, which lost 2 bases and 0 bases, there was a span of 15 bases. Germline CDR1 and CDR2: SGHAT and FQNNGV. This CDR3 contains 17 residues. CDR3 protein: CASSLYLGLTSTDTQYF. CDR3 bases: TGTGCCAGCAGCTTATATCTGGGACTTACTAGCACAGATACGCAGTATTTT.

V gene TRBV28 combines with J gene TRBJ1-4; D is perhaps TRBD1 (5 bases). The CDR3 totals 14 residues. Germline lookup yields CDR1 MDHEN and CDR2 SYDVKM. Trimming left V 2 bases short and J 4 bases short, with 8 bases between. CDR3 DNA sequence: TGTGCCAGCAGTTTAAGACAGTTTAATGAAAAACTGTTTTTT. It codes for CASSLRQFNEKLFF.

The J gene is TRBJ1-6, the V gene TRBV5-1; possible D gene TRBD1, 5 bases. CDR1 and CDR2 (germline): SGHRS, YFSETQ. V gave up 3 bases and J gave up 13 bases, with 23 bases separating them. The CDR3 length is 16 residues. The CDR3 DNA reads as TGCGCCAGCAGCTCGGGGGATTCGGCATCCTTACGGCCCCTCCACTTT. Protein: CASSSGDSASLRPLHF.

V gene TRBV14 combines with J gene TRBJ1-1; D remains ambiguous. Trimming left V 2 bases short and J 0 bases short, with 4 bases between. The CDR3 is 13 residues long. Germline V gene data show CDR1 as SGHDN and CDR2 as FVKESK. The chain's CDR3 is CASSQNMNTEAFF. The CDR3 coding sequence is TGTGCCAGCAGCCAAAACATGAACACTGAAGCTTTCTTT.

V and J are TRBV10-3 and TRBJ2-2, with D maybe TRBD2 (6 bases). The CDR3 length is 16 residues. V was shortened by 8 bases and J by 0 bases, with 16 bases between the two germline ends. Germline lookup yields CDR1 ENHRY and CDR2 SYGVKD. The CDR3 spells CAIDSFGSANTGELFF. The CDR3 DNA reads TGTGCCATCGATTCGTTCGGGAGCGCGAACACCGGGGAGCTGTTTTTT.

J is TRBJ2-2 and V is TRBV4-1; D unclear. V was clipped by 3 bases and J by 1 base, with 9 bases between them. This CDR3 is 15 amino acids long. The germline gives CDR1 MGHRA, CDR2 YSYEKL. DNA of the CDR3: TGCGCCAGCAGCCAGAGACACTTGAACACCGGGGAGCTGTTTTTT. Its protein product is CASSQRHLNTGELFF.

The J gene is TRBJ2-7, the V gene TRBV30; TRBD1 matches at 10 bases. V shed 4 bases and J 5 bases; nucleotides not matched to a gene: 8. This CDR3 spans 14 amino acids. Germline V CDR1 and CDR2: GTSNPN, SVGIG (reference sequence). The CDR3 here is CAWTATGGVDEQYF. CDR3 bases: TGTGCCTGGACCGCGACAGGGGGCGTGGACGAGCAGTACTTC. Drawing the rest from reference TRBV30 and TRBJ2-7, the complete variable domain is SQTIHQWPATLVQPVGSPLSLECTVEGTSNPNLYWYRQAAGRGLQLLFYSVGIGQISSEVPQNLSASRPQDRQFILSSKKLLLSDSGFYLCAWTATGGVDEQYFGPGTRLTVT.

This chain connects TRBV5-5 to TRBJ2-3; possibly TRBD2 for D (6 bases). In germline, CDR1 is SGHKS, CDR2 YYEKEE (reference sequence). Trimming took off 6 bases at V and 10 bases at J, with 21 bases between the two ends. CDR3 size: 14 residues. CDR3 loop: CASTRRGGSEPQYF. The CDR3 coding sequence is TGTGCCAGCACCCGGCGTGGGGGGTCGGAGCCGCAGTATTTT.